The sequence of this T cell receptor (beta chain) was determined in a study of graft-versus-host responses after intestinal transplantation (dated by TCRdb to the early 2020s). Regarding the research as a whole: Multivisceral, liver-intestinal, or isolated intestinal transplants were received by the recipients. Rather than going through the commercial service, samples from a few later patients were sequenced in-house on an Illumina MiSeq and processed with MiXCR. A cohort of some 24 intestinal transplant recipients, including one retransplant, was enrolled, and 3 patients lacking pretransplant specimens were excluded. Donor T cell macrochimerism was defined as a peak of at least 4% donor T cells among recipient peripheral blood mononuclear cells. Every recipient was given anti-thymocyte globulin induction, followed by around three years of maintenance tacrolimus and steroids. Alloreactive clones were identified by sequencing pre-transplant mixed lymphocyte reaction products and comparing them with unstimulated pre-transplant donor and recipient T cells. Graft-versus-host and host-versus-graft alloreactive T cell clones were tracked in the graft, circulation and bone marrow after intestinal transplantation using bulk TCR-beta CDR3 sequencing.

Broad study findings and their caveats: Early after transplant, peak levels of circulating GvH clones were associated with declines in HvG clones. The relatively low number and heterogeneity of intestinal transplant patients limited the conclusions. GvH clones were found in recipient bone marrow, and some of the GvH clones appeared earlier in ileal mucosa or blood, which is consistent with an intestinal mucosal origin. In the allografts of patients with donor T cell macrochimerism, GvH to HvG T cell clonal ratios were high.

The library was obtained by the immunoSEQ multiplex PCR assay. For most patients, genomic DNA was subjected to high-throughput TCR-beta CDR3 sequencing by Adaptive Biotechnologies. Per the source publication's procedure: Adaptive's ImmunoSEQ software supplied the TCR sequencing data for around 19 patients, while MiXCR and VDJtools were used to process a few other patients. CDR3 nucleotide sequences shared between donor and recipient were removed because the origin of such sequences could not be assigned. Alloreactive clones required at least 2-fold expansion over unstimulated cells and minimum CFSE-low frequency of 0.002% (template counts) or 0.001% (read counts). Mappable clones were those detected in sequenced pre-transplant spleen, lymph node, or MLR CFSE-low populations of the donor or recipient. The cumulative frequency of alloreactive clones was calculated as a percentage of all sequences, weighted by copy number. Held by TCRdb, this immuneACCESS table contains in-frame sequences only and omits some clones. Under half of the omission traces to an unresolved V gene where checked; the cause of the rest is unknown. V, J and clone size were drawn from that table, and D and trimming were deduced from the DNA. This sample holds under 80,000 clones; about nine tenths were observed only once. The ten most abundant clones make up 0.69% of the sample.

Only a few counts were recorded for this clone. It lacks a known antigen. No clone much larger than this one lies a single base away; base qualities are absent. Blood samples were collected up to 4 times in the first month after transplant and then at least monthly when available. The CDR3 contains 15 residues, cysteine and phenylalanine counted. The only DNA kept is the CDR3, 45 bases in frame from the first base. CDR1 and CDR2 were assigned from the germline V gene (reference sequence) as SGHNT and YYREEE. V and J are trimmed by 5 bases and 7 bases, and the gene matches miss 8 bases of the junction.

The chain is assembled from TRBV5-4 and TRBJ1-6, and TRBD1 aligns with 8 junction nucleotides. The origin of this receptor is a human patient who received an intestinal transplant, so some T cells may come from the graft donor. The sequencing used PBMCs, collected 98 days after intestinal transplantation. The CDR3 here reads CASRIQGVRNSPLHF. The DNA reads TGTGCCAGCAGGATACAGGGGGTAAGAAATTCACCCCTCCACTTT. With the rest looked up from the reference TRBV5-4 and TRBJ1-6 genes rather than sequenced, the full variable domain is ETGVTQSPTHLIKTRGQQVTLRCSSQSGHNTVSWYQQALGQGPQFIFQYYREEENGRGNFPPRFSGLQFPNYSSELNVNALELDDSALYLCASRIQGVRNSPLHFGNGTRLTVT.